The clone carrying this T cell receptor (beta chain) was seen a single time. The authors' processing: Amplification of reference gene primers was used by the study to estimate nucleated cell counts. Profiled with immunoSEQ multiplex PCR; TCRdb holds only in-frame clones, not every one. The D gene and trimming were derived from the DNA, and the V and J assignments and clone size from that table. The table records under 170,000 clones, roughly 80% of them present only once. The data stem from a study of blood T cell repertoires in COVID-19. Study summary: There were acute and convalescent COVID-19 samples, and they came from the United States, Italy and Spain. Sources were T cells, B-cell-depleted T cells, or PBMCs; the material itself was cDNA or gDNA.

CDR3 length: 14 residues. CDR1 MDHEN and CDR2 SYDVKM come from the germline V gene. V dropped 7 bases and J dropped 1 base, with 13 bases sitting between them. The sequence came from a man between 65 and 85 years old with acute or convalescent COVID-19. Sequencing was carried out using peripheral blood. The chain joins TRBV28 to TRBJ1-1; a weak D match, TRBD1 (6 bases). CDR3: CASIRAQGNTEAFF. The CDR3 DNA follows: TGTGCCAGCATCCGCGCACAGGGGAACACTGAAGCTTTCTTT. Full variable domain (remainder filled in from reference TRBV28 and TRBJ1-1): DVKVTQSSRYLVKRTGEKVFLECVQDMDHENMFWYRQDPGLGLRLIYFSYDVKMKEKGDIPEGYSVSREKKERFSLILESASTNQTSMYLCASIRAQGNTEAFFGQGTRLTVV.